The clone carrying this T cell receptor beta chain came up a few times. Authors' methods: It was from reference gene primer amplification that nucleated cell counts were estimated. Clones were read by immunoSEQ multiplex PCR, and TCRdb kept only the in-frame ones, dropping some. V, J and clone size reflect that table, while D and trimming were determined from the DNA. Found here are hundreds of thousands of clones, more than 75% of them singletons; the top ten hold less than 2.5%. Germline lookup yields CDR1 LGHNA and CDR2 YNFKEQ. This CDR3 region has 16 residues. Unmatched junction bases numbered 11, after V lost 2 bases and J lost 7 bases. This sample was taken from a study of blood T cell repertoires in COVID-19. Study-wide context: T cells, B-cell-depleted T cells, or PBMCs supplied cDNA or gDNA.

The sequence came from a woman in her 30s who had recovered from COVID-19. Input material: peripheral blood. The chain couples TRBV4-2 to TRBJ2-1; 7 positions match TRBD2. The CDR3 DNA reads as TGTGCCAGCAGCCAAAGCGGACTAGTTCACCAAAATGAGCAGTTCTTC. It codes for CASSQSGLVHQNEQFF.